A single sample is the source of the 13 T cell receptor beta chains below, sequenced in a study of cytomegalovirus exposure and HLA in healthy donors. A multiplex PCR was run with 60 Vbeta primers and 13 Jbeta primers. Profiled with immunoSEQ multiplex PCR; TCRdb holds only in-frame clones, not every one. The profile shows about 160,000 clones, roughly 81% of them singletons. The sequencing input was PBMCs. These receptor sequences come from a man aged 18 to 30 in good health and CMV-seropositive.

The gene calls are TRBV9 and TRBJ2-5; 8 positions agree with TRBD2. V trimming: 0 bases; J trimming: 5 bases; junction bases outside the gene matches: 6. This CDR3 has 15 residues. CDR1 SGDLS and CDR2 YYNGEE come from the germline V gene. CDR3 region: CASSVGRGDRETQYF. The CDR3 region has the DNA TGTGCCAGCAGCGTAGGGCGGGGGGACCGGGAGACCCAGTACTTC.

This chain links TRBV23-1 with TRBJ1-5; perhaps TRBD1 as D (5 bases). TRBV23-1 is annotated as an ORF whose role is uncertain. V lost 8 bases, J lost 4 bases, and 12 bases lay in between. CDR3 length: 13 residues. The CDR3 reads CASGGNGNQPQHF. CDR3 DNA: TGCGCCAGCGGGGGGAATGGAAATCAGCCCCAGCATTTT.

Note on this clone: At one end the junction does not follow the germline gene, possibly because of a read error. The rearrangement uses TRBV7-7 and TRBJ2-5; 10 bases align to TRBD2. The CDR3 covers 18 residues. The germline V gene encodes CDR1 SSHAT and CDR2 FNYEAQ (reference sequence). The CDR3 is CASSLHASSGGSQETQYF. The CDR3 nucleotides read TGTGCTAGCAGCTTACATGCGTCTAGCGGGGGATCCCAAGAGACCCAGTACTTC.

The chain uses TRBV6-1 and TRBJ1-5; weak D call: TRBD1 (6 bases). This CDR3 is 15 amino acids long. In germline, CDR1 is MNHNS, CDR2 SASEGT. Trimming took 6 bases from V and 0 from J, leaving 12 bases between them. CDR3 residues: CASRRTVSSNQPQHF. The CDR3 nucleotides read TGTGCCAGCAGACGGACAGTTTCTAGCAATCAGCCCCAGCATTTT.

This clone was seen only a few times. This chain links TRBV7-8 with TRBJ1-5, with D unclear. The CDR3 has 14 residues. Between the trimmed V and J ends, which lost 4 bases and 3 bases, there was a span of 10 bases. CDR1 is SGHVS and CDR2 is FQNEAQ in the germline V gene. The CDR3 reads CASSSPGLNQPQHF. In DNA, the CDR3 is TGTGCCAGCAGCTCCCCAGGCCTCAATCAGCCCCAGCATTTT.

The chain has TRBV2 and TRBJ2-5, with a tentative D call TRBD1 (5 bases). The end of the DNA fits TRBJ2-7 better, so the J call may be wrong. The germline V gene encodes CDR1 SNHLY and CDR2 FYNNEI. The CDR3 runs 15 residues. CDR3 DNA sequence: TGTGCCAGCAGGAAAGACAGTCCACCGACCTACGAGCAGTACTTC. Translated, it gives CASRKDSPPTYEQYF.

The chain joins TRBV7-9 to TRBJ2-1; D may be TRBD2 (6 bases). Trimming pared 5 bases from V and 6 bases from J, leaving 17 bases between. The germline V gene has CDR1 SEHNR and CDR2 FQNEAQ (reference sequence). CDR3 length: 15 residues. CDR3 loop: CASSLTGLSVNEQFF. CDR3 in DNA: TGTGCCAGCAGCCTGACGGGACTGAGCGTCAATGAGCAGTTCTTC.

This sequence joins TRBV4-1 and TRBJ2-6, with D perhaps matching TRBD1 (5 bases). Germline lookup yields CDR1 MGHRA and CDR2 YSYEKL. The length of the CDR3 is 16 residues. Trimming left V 5 bases short and J 1 base short, with 12 bases between. The CDR3 DNA is TGCGCCAGCAGCGAGAGACAGTTATCTGGGGCCAACGTCCTGACTTTC. This sequence encodes CASSERQLSGANVLTF.

The chain combines TRBV6-1 with TRBJ2-1, with 8 bases matching TRBD1. After removal of 6 bases from V and 7 bases from J, the junction contained 11 bases not matched to a gene. The CDR3 totals 15 residues. Germline assignment: CDR1 MNHNS and CDR2 SASEGT. CDR3 DNA sequence: TGTGCCAGCAGCCAAGACAGGGGCCCTGGGAATGAGCAGTTCTTC. Translating it yields CASSQDRGPGNEQFF.

The chain uses TRBV4-1 and TRBJ2-1; 10 nucleotides line up with TRBD2. There are 16 residues in the CDR3. Trimming removed 0 bases from V and 3 bases from J; junction bases left unmatched: 2. Germline values: CDR1 MGHRA, CDR2 YSYEKL. CDR3 bases: TGCGCCAGCAGCCAAGAACCTAGCGGGGGCTACAATGAGCAGTTCTTC. This sequence encodes CASSQEPSGGYNEQFF.

V usage is TRBV6-5 and J usage is TRBJ1-1; no definite D call. V was trimmed by 7 bases and J by 3 bases, leaving 12 bases between them. Per the germline V gene, CDR1 is MNHEY and CDR2 is SVGAGI. The CDR3 loop spans 13 amino acids. CDR3 DNA sequence: TGTGCCAGCAATCCCCGGGTTCACACTGAAGCTTTCTTT. Its protein product is CASNPRVHTEAFF.

CDR3 in DNA: TGTGCCAGCAGGTATCTAGCGGGGCCTTACAATGAGCAGTTCTTC. Its translation: CASRYLAGPYNEQFF. The genes are TRBV6-5 and TRBJ2-1; 9 bases fit TRBD2. Germline V gene sequence: CDR1 MNHEY, CDR2 SVGAGI. After removal of 6 bases from V and 4 bases from J, the junction contained 7 bases not matched to a gene. The CDR3 spans 15 residues.

DNA for the CDR3: TGCGCCAGCAGCCAAGCATGGCAGGGGAACACCGGGGAGCTGTTTTTT. Amino acids: CASSQAWQGNTGELFF. The chain is built from TRBV4-3 and TRBJ2-2; the D gene is possibly TRBD1 (5 bases). V lost 1 base and J 1 base, leaving 10 bases between the germline ends. The CDR3 is 16 residues long. Germline loops: CDR1 LGHNA, CDR2 YSLEER.